A single sample gave rise to the 25 T cell receptor beta chains below, sequenced in a study of tissue T cells after allogeneic stem cell transplantation. The assay was immunoSEQ multiplex PCR, and TCRdb's table has in-frame clones only and misses some. The data contain roughly 50,000 clones, approximately 70% of them singletons. The sample was sorted cells pooled from one or two spleens. The receptors were sampled from a pool of C57BL/6 mice in good health.

A word on this clone: Gene names denote mouse genes. Read sequence stops 1 residue before the CDR3 end, and the germline J gene provides the missing end. The chain carries TRBV12-1 and TRBJ2-3, with TRBD2 matching over 7 bases. This CDR3 spans 15 amino acids. The junction had 6 bases not matched to a gene; V was cut back by 4 bases and J by 0 bases. In germline, CDR1 is SGHSN, CDR2 HYEKVE. The CDR3 loop is CASSPLGTSAETLYF. The part of the CDR3 DNA that was read is TGTGCCAGCTCCCCACTGGGGACTAGTGCAGAAACGCTGTAT.

Worth noting for this clone: Gene and germline names: mouse. The CDR3 goes on 1 residue after the read ends, and that part is filled in from the germline J gene. V and J are TRBV19 and TRBJ2-5; TRBD2 aligns across 10 bases. Germline loops: CDR1 FNHDT, CDR2 SITEND (reference sequence). The junction had 1 base not matched to a gene; V was cut back by 4 bases and J by 5 bases. This CDR3 is 13 amino acids long. CDR3 loop: CASSDWGVDTQYF. Incomplete CDR3 DNA: TGTGCCAGCAGTGACTGGGGGGTAGACACCCAGTAC.

As concerns this clone: Germline and genes: mouse. The CDR3 end lies 1 residue beyond the end of the read and is filled in from the germline J gene. The chain recombines TRBV3 with TRBJ1-2, with D perhaps matching TRBD1 (6 bases). CDR3 length: 13 amino acids. V lost 2 bases and J 4 bases, leaving 8 bases between the germline ends. Germline CDR1 SNHLY, CDR2 FYNGKV (reference sequence). Incomplete CDR3 DNA: TGTGCCAGCAGCTTAAGGGGGACCTCCGACTACACC. This encodes CASSLRGTSDYT. In full, the CDR3 is CASSLRGTSDYTF.

This clone occurred a few times. The germline and genes are mouse ones. Sequencing ends 1 residue short of the CDR3 end; the germline J gene provides the rest. The rearrangement joins TRBV19 to TRBJ2-7, with no clear D. The CDR3 is 14 residues long. Trimming took off 0 bases at V and 3 bases at J, with 10 bases between the two ends. Germline lookup yields CDR1 FNHDT and CDR2 SITEND (reference sequence). CDR3 residues: CASSIVPLVYEQYF. The DNA read from the CDR3 is TGTGCCAGCAGTATAGTCCCCTTGGTCTATGAACAGTAC.

With regard to this clone: The gene names here belong to mouse. The read ends 1 residue early relative to the CDR3; the germline J gene fills the gap. The same CDR3 also results from other DNA sequences found in this sample. The genes are TRBV1 and TRBJ2-1; 11 bases match TRBD2. The CDR3 length is 15 residues. Germline lookup yields CDR1 NSQYPW and CDR2 LRSPGD (reference sequence). With V trimmed by 3 bases and J by 4 bases, 2 bases remained unmatched. Incomplete CDR3 DNA: TGCACCTGCAGTGCCGACTGGGGGGGGTATGCTGAGCAGTTC. Translation gives CTCSADWGGYAEQF. In full, the CDR3 is CTCSADWGGYAEQFF. Using reference TRBV1 and TRBJ2-1 for the parts outside the CDR3, the full variable domain is VTLLEQNPRWRLVPRGQAVNLRCILKNSQYPWMSWYQQDLQKQLQWLFTLRSPGDKEVKSLPGADYLATRVTDTELRLQVANMSQGRTLYCTCSADWGGYAEQFFGPGTRLTVL.

Points on this clone: All gene names here are mouse names. The read is 1 residue too short to cover the CDR3 end, so that end is filled in from the germline J gene. The rearrangement links TRBV3 to TRBJ1-1; 11 bases match TRBD1. Germline V gives CDR1 SNHLY, CDR2 FYNGKV (reference sequence). The ends lost 4 bases at V and 3 bases at J; junction bases unmatched: 1. This CDR3 has 14 amino acids. The CDR3 bases that were read are TGTGCCAGCAGCTCGGGACAGGGGGACACAGAAGTCTTC. Protein sequence: CASSSGQGDTEVF. The CDR3 as a whole reads CASSSGQGDTEVFF.

Comment on this clone: Gene names and germline match the mouse. The read ends 1 residue before the CDR3 terminus; that terminus is restored from the germline J gene. This chain uses TRBV15 with TRBJ2-1; possibly TRBD1 for D (6 bases). V was shortened by 5 bases and J by 0 bases, with 11 bases between the two germline ends. CDR3 length: 15 residues. Germline loops: CDR1 SGHND, CDR2 FRSKSL. The CDR3 loop is CASSNRDNNYAEQFF. CDR3 DNA (partial): TGTGCCAGCAGTAACCGGGACAATAACTATGCTGAGCAGTTC.

About this clone: Gene labels here are mouse ones. The read falls 1 residue short of the CDR3 end, and the missing part is taken from the germline J gene. The rearrangement links TRBV13-1 to TRBJ1-4; D unclear. Looked up from germline, CDR1 is NSHNY and CDR2 is SYGAGN. Trimming cost V 0 bases and J 4 bases, with 10 bases left between them. The CDR3 is 15 amino acids. CDR3 residues: CASSDAGGFNERLFF. Partial CDR3 DNA: TGTGCCAGCAGTGATGCAGGAGGGTTCAACGAAAGATTATTT.

This clone was seen a single time. Mouse gene names apply. The read ends 1 residue before the CDR3 terminus; that terminus is restored from the germline J gene. The V call is TRBV31, the J call TRBJ2-3; D is unresolved. The CDR3 covers 10 residues. Trimming took off 5 bases at V and 1 base at J, with 1 base between the two ends. CDR1 and CDR2 from the germline V gene are GKSSPN and SITVG. The CDR3 sequence is CAWRAETLYF. The DNA read from the CDR3 is TGTGCCTGGCGTGCAGAAACGCTGTAT.

Regarding this clone: Gene names refer to mouse genes. The read halts 1 residue ahead of the CDR3 end, with the missing end drawn from the germline J gene. At the DNA level, this CDR3 is encoded by other sequences in the same sample as well. V is TRBV16 and J is TRBJ2-4; 7 bases are a match to TRBD1. V lost 0 bases, J lost 0 bases, and 0 bases stayed unmatched. This CDR3 comprises 15 residues. Germline CDR1 SGHSA, CDR2 FRNQAP. This CDR3 reads CASSLDRGSQNTLYF. The CDR3 bases that were read are TGTGCAAGCAGCTTAGACAGGGGGAGTCAAAACACCTTGTAC.

Details on this clone: The gene names given are mouse names. Read sequence stops 1 residue before the CDR3 end, and the germline J gene provides the missing end. J is TRBJ1-1 and V is TRBV13-3; TRBD1 is a possible D gene (5 bases). Germline V gene sequence: CDR1 NNHDY, CDR2 SYVADS. The V end lost 0 bases, the J end lost 3 bases, and 9 bases lay between the germline ends. The CDR3 has 14 amino acids. CDR3 region: CASSDAQADTEVFF. The CDR3 bases that were read are TGTGCCAGCAGTGATGCACAGGCGGACACAGAAGTCTTC.

About this clone itself: Gene labels here are mouse ones. Read data end 1 residue before the CDR3 end; the end is taken from the germline J gene. V gene TRBV13-3 combines with J gene TRBJ2-2, with a weak D call TRBD1 (5 bases). Trimming left V 6 bases short and J 6 bases short, with 12 bases between. The length of the CDR3 is 13 residues. CDR1 NNHDY and CDR2 SYVADS come from the germline V gene. The CDR3 reads CASKGRDPGQLYF. Partial CDR3 DNA: TGTGCCAGCAAAGGCAGGGATCCCGGGCAGCTCTAC. The entire variable domain, with the rest obtained from reference TRBV13-3 and TRBJ2-2, is as follows: EAAVTQSPRSKVAVTGGKVTLSCHQTNNHDYMYWYRQDTGHGLRLIHYSYVADSTEKGDIPDGYKASRPSQENFSLILELASLSQTAVYFCASKGRDPGQLYFGEGSKLTVL.

With regard to this clone: Gene names and germline refer to mouse. The CDR3 end is not reached by the read, which stops 1 residue before it; the germline J gene fills it in. This chain connects TRBV4 to TRBJ2-7, with TRBD2 identical over 10 bases. The CDR3 is made up of 15 amino acids. In germline, CDR1 is LGHDT, CDR2 YNNKQL (reference sequence). After removal of 5 bases from V and 3 bases from J, the junction contained 7 bases not matched to a gene. The CDR3 sequence: CASSPGLGVNYEQYF. The DNA read from the CDR3 is TGTGCCAGCAGCCCTGGACTGGGGGTCAACTATGAACAGTAC.

This clone occurred once. The gene names given are mouse names. Read coverage stops 1 residue before the CDR3 terminus; the germline J gene supplies the remainder. The J gene is TRBJ2-5, the V gene TRBV13-2; 9 bases line up with TRBD1. The germline gives CDR1 NNHNN, CDR2 SYGAGS (reference sequence). The ends lost 0 bases at V and 6 bases at J; junction bases unmatched: 5. This CDR3 region has 15 residues. The CDR3 sequence is CASGDAGTGHDTQYF. The DNA read from the CDR3 is TGTGCCAGCGGTGATGCAGGGACAGGGCACGACACCCAGTAC.

With respect to this clone: Gene names are the mouse ones. Read coverage stops 1 residue before the CDR3 terminus; the germline J gene supplies the remainder. This sequence joins TRBV16 and TRBJ2-3; 7 bases match TRBD1. The CDR3 sequence is 14 residues long. The germline gives CDR1 SGHSA, CDR2 FRNQAP. Trimming at V came to 5 bases and at J to 3 bases, leaving 5 bases not matched to a gene. CDR3 DNA, as far as it was read: TGTGCAAGCAGCCCACAGGGGAGGGCAGAAACGCTGTAT. This sequence encodes CASSPQGRAETLY. The CDR3, in full, reads CASSPQGRAETLYF.

With respect to this clone: The gene names here belong to mouse. The part of the CDR3 DNA that was read is TGCACCTGCAGTGCGTCACATGCAAACACAGAAGTCTTC. It translates to CTCSASHANTEVF. The CDR3 as a whole reads CTCSASHANTEVFF. The chain carries TRBV1 and TRBJ1-1; no reliable D call. The CDR3 extends 1 residue past the end of the read, so its final part is completed from the germline J gene. V was shortened by 3 bases and J by 0 bases, with 8 bases between the two germline ends. The germline V gene has CDR1 NSQYPW and CDR2 LRSPGD (reference sequence). The CDR3 has 14 residues.

As concerns this clone: Genes and germline are mouse. Read coverage stops 1 residue before the CDR3 terminus; the germline J gene supplies the remainder. The V and J genes are TRBV26 and TRBJ1-6; 7 nucleotides agree with TRBD1. TRBJ1-6 qualifies as an ORF whose function is uncertain. This CDR3 comprises 15 residues. J gave up 0 bases and V 4 bases, and 0 bases lay outside the gene matches. CDR1 is KGHPV, CDR2 FQNQEV, per germline (reference sequence). The sequenced CDR3 bases are TGTGCCAGCAGTCAGGGGGCTTCCTATAATTCGCCCCTCTAC. Its protein is CASSQGASYNSPLY. The full-length CDR3 reads as CASSQGASYNSPLYF.

As concerns this clone: Gene names and germline match the mouse. The DNA ends 1 residue before the CDR3 does, and the rest of the CDR3 is filled in from the germline J gene. The rearrangement joins TRBV4 to TRBJ2-2; 7 nucleotides line up with TRBD2. Germline values: CDR1 LGHDT, CDR2 YNNKQL (reference sequence). The CDR3 totals 15 residues. The V and J ends lost 4 bases and 0 bases, in that order; junction bases with no gene match: 2. CDR3 loop: CASSFTGANTGQLYF. The CDR3 DNA, read in part, is TGTGCCAGCAGCTTTACTGGGGCAAACACCGGGCAGCTCTAC. Full variable domain (remainder filled in from reference TRBV4 and TRBJ2-2): ETAVFQTPNYHVTQVGNEVSFNCKQTLGHDTMYWYKQDSKKLLKIMFSYNNKQLIVNETVPRRFSPQSSDKAHLNLRIKSVEPEDSAVYLCASSFTGANTGQLYFGEGSKLTVL.

This clone was seen a few times. Genes and germline are mouse. The read stops 1 residue short of the end of the CDR3; the missing end is completed from the germline J gene. The V gene is TRBV13-2, the J gene TRBJ2-7, with TRBD2 identical over 10 bases. The CDR3 sequence is 13 residues long. The ends lost 2 bases at V and 5 bases at J; junction bases unmatched: 1. Germline CDR1 is NNHNN and CDR2 is SYGAGS (reference sequence). The sequenced CDR3 bases are TGTGCCAGCGGTGAAACTGGGGGGGATGAACAGTAC. Residues: CASGETGGDEQY. The whole CDR3 sequence reads CASGETGGDEQYF.

This clone was seen more than once but under ten times. The germline and genes are mouse ones. The missing CDR3 end, 1 residue past where the read stops, is filled in from the germline J gene. V and J are TRBV16 and TRBJ1-2, with D unclear. Germline V gene sequence: CDR1 SGHSA, CDR2 FRNQAP. The V gene lost 0 bases and the J gene lost 2 bases, with 10 bases spanning the gap. The CDR3 is 15 residues long. CDR3 protein: CASSLDEGGNSDYTF. Partial CDR3 DNA: TGTGCAAGCAGCTTAGATGAGGGAGGGAACTCCGACTACACC.

Turning to this clone: The genes and germline here are from mouse. The CDR3 end is not reached by the read, which stops 1 residue before it; the germline J gene fills it in. The chain has TRBV2 and TRBJ1-2, with D unclear. V was pared by 4 bases and J by 0 bases, with 9 bases between. There are 14 residues in the CDR3. Germline V gene sequence: CDR1 LGHNA, CDR2 YSYQKL. CDR3 DNA (partial): TGTGCCAGCAGCCGAGACAATGCAAACTCCGACTACACC. Amino acids: CASSRDNANSDYT. The CDR3 as a whole reads CASSRDNANSDYTF. Full variable domain (rest looked up from reference TRBV2 and TRBJ1-2): DPKIIQKPKYLVAVTGSEKILICEQYLGHNAMYWYRQSAKKPLEFMFSYSYQKLMDNQTASSRFQPQSSKKNHLDLQITALKPDDSATYFCASSRDNANSDYTFGSGTRLLVI.

On this clone itself: The listed genes are named as in mouse. The CDR3 goes on 1 residue after the read ends, and that part is filled in from the germline J gene. The sample carries other DNA sequences with the same CDR3. The chain employs TRBV3 and TRBJ2-7; 10 bases fit TRBD2. Trimming took 3 bases from V and 4 from J; bases not matched to a gene: 3. The length of the CDR3 is 14 residues. Germline CDR1 and CDR2: SNHLY and FYNGKV (reference sequence). CDR3 sequence: CASSLRTGGYEQYF. The covered CDR3 bases are TGTGCCAGCAGCTTGAGGACTGGGGGATATGAACAGTAC.

Note on this clone: Germline and genes here are mouse. The sequenced fragment ends 1 residue before the CDR3 boundary, so the rest is inferred from the germline J gene. This sequence joins TRBV4 and TRBJ2-1; TRBD2 matches at 12 bases. The V gene end was trimmed by 4 bases and the J gene end by 6 bases; junction bases not matched to a gene: 1. CDR3 length: 14 amino acids. Germline loops: CDR1 LGHDT, CDR2 YNNKQL (reference sequence). The covered CDR3 bases are TGTGCCAGCAGCTCGGGACTGGGGGGTGCTGAGCAGTTC. Its protein is CASSSGLGGAEQF. The whole CDR3 reads CASSSGLGGAEQFF.

This clone has just one count. The genes and germline here are from mouse. The CDR3 extends 1 residue past the end of the read, so its final part is completed from the germline J gene. The rearrangement links TRBV31 to TRBJ1-1, with unresolved D. Germline V gives CDR1 GKSSPN, CDR2 SITVG. Trimming took off 1 base at V and 1 base at J, with 7 bases between the two ends. The CDR3 spans 13 residues. The CDR3: CAWSHQKNTEVFF. The DNA read from the CDR3 is TGTGCCTGGAGTCACCAGAAAAACACAGAAGTCTTC.

As to this clone: Gene labels here are mouse ones. The CDR3 goes on 1 residue after the read ends, and that part is filled in from the germline J gene. The J gene is TRBJ1-1, the V gene TRBV16; 8 bases match TRBD1. Germline V CDR1 and CDR2: SGHSA, FRNQAP. The CDR3 is made up of 13 amino acids. The ends lost 4 bases at V and 4 bases at J; junction bases unmatched: 2. The CDR3 sequence: CASSSTGVTEVFF. CDR3 bases read: TGTGCAAGCAGCTCGACAGGGGTCACAGAAGTCTTC.